The next 6 T cell receptor beta chains were all read from a single sample in a study of identical twins. In TCRdb, the 5' RACE reads were re-called with MiXCR into one record per CDR3 protein. The sample comprises fewer than 550,000 distinct CDR3 sequences, 15% of which are singletons, and 0.44% rests with the top ten. The data also belong to a second study, concerning yellow fever vaccine responses in identical twins.

Sequences were obtained from CD4+ T cells sorted from blood. Source of these receptors: a woman aged 18-29 years in good health.

The J gene is TRBJ1-1, the V gene TRBV6-1, with 8 bases identical to TRBD1. V was pared by 6 bases and J by 5 bases, with 8 bases of the junction left unmatched. The germline V gene has CDR1 MNHNS and CDR2 SASEGT. The CDR3 is made up of 14 amino acids. CDR3 nucleotide sequence: TGTGCCAGCAGGTTCAGGGGGCGTATGACTGAAGCTTTCTTT. Translated, it gives CASRFRGRMTEAFF.

The chain is built from TRBV27 and TRBJ1-1, with TRBD1 as a possible D gene (6 bases). This CDR3 is built from 15 residues. Trimming cost V 6 bases and J 4 bases, with 18 bases left between them. Looked up from germline, CDR1 is MNHEY and CDR2 is SMNVEV (reference sequence). The CDR3 nucleotides are TGTGCCAGCAGATCGGGACAACCATCGCCCACTGAAGCTTTCTTT. Translation gives CASRSGQPSPTEAFF.

This sequence joins TRBV19 and TRBJ1-1; no clear D gene. Germline lookup yields CDR1 LNHDA and CDR2 SQIVND (reference sequence). V was cut by 7 bases and J by 2 bases, with 11 bases left in between. The CDR3 contains 13 residues. The CDR3 loop reads CASTPPENTEAFF. The CDR3 bases are TGTGCCAGTACCCCCCCAGAAAACACTGAAGCTTTCTTT.

In its sample, this clonotype was seen a few times. V usage is TRBV20-1 and J usage is TRBJ2-1; 7 nucleotides agree with TRBD1. Germline V gene data show CDR1 as DFQATT and CDR2 as SNEGSKA (reference sequence). The CDR3 covers 14 residues. The V gene end was trimmed by 6 bases and the J gene end by 5 bases; junction bases not matched to a gene: 10. This CDR3 is CSAPYRQGNNEQFF. The CDR3 nucleotides are TGCAGTGCCCCATACCGACAGGGTAACAATGAGCAGTTCTTC.

This clonotype was seen a handful of times. The chain recombines TRBV12-3 or TRBV12-4 with TRBJ1-5, with 9 bases fitting TRBD1. The CDR3 has 14 amino acids. Losses at the gene ends were 7 bases for V and 2 bases for J; bases not matched to a gene: 3. The CDR3 bases are TGTGCCAGCACCCGACAGGGGGGCAATCAGCCCCAGCATTTT. As protein: CASTRQGGNQPQHF.

Here the CDR3 DNA reads TGTGCCAGCAGTTACGAGGACGGCTACGAGCAGTACTTC. Encoded protein: CASSYEDGYEQYF. This rearrangement joins TRBV6-2 or TRBV6-3 to TRBJ2-7; D gene ambiguous. V was trimmed by 2 bases and J by 3 bases, leaving 8 bases between them. The CDR3 loop spans 13 amino acids. Germline CDR1 reads MNHEY; CDR2 reads SVGEGT.